The rows below give T cell receptor beta chains drawn from one sample of a study of CD8 T cells in Susac syndrome. Via MiXCR, TCRdb re-called the immunoSEQ multiplex PCR reads, giving one row per CDR3 protein. The sample holds approximately 80,000 distinct CDR3 sequences, roughly 95% seen once. What was sequenced was CD8+ T cells from PBMCs. These receptors were obtained from a human donor with Susac syndrome. Both conserved end residues are part of each CDR3. The D gene is left open where the match is weak. Clone size appears in some rows only: once, few, many, or a class for an expanded clone.

TRBV27	TRBJ1-1	TRBD1	-	TGTGCCAGCAGTTTATATTCACCCGGGACAGGGGACACTGAAGCTTTCTTT	CASSLYSPGTGDTEAFF
TRBV4-1	TRBJ2-7	-	-	TGCGCCAGCAGCCATCGACTTGAATCCGAGCAGTACTTC	CASSHRLESEQYF
TRBV27	TRBJ1-5	TRBD1	-	TGTGCCAGCAGTTCCGGGACAGGTGGAGGTCAGCCCCAGCATTTT	CASSSGTGGGQPQHF
TRBV6-4	TRBJ2-7	-	-	TGTGCCAGCAGTGAATCCCCTTTTTACGAGCAGTACTTC	CASSESPFYEQYF
TRBV19	TRBJ1-5	-	-	TGTGCCAGCAAATTCCGGGACGGAGGATTCAATCAGCCCCAGCATTTT	CASKFRDGGFNQPQHF
TRBV6-6	TRBJ2-7	TRBD2	-	TGTGCCAGCAGTTCCCCGTTAGCGGGGGGGCCGGACGAGCAGTACTTC	CASSSPLAGGPDEQYF
TRBV20-1	TRBJ1-1	TRBD1	-	TGCAGTGCTAGGACAGGGGGTTATTACACTGAAGCTTTCTTT	CSARTGGYYTEAFF
TRBV2	TRBJ2-7	-	once	TGTGCCAGCGGGGCCAGGCCCTACGAGCAGTACTTC	CASGARPYEQYF
TRBV7-9	TRBJ2-7	TRBD1	-	TGTGCCAGCAGCCGGGACAGGGGGTTAGAAGAGCAGTACTTC	CASSRDRGLEEQYF
TRBV27	TRBJ1-1	-	-	TGTGCCAGCAGTTCCCTGACAGCTCACACTGAAGCTTTCTTT	CASSSLTAHTEAFF
TRBV28	TRBJ1-1	-	-	TGTGCCAGCAGACCGGACGGATCGAACACTGAAGCTTTCTTT	CASRPDGSNTEAFF
TRBV5-6	TRBJ1-5	-	medium-sized	TGTGCCAGCAGCTTAAACGAGAGGGATAATCAGCCCCAGCATTTT	CASSLNERDNQPQHF
TRBV6-5	TRBJ1-1	-	once	TGTGCCAGCAGTACCGGACAGTTTAGTGACACTGAAGCTTTCTTT	CASSTGQFSDTEAFF
TRBV9	TRBJ1-1	-	-	TGTGCCAGCAGCGCAACACCGAACACTGAAGCTTTCTTT	CASSATPNTEAFF
TRBV20-1	TRBJ2-6	-	-	TGCAGTGCCCAGAAGGGGAGGAGGGCCAACGTCCTGACTTTC	CSAQKGRRANVLTF
TRBV19	TRBJ2-1	-	-	TGTGCCAGTAGTACCGGGACAGAGCAGTTCTTC	CASSTGTEQFF
TRBV7-6	TRBJ2-7	-	-	TGTGCCAGCAGCTCGGGACGGACCTACGAGCAGTACTTC	CASSSGRTYEQYF
TRBV9	TRBJ2-2	-	-	TGTGCCAGCAGCGTACAAAGCGGGGAGCTGTTTTTT	CASSVQSGELFF
TRBV12-3/TRBV12-4	TRBJ2-1	-	-	TGTGCCAGCTCCGGGGGCCTAGCGGACGGCAAGGAGCAGTTCTTC	CASSGGLADGKEQFF
TRBV20-1	TRBJ2-1	-	once	TGCAGTGCTAGACCACAGGGCTACAATGAGCAGTTCTTC	CSARPQGYNEQFF
TRBV9	TRBJ2-3	TRBD2	-	TGTGCCAGCAGCCCCCGAGCGACTAGCGGGGGCCCTCTCACAGATACGCAGTATTTT	CASSPRATSGGPLTDTQYF
TRBV5-6	TRBJ1-3	-	-	TGTGCCAGCAGACCTTACAGGCTCTGGATCCGAAACACCATATATTTT	CASRPYRLWIRNTIYF
TRBV4-1	TRBJ1-2	TRBD1	-	TGCGCCAGCAGCCCTTCGGACAGGCCTAACTATGGCTACACCTTC	CASSPSDRPNYGYTF
TRBV12-3/TRBV12-4	TRBJ2-3	-	-	TGTGCCAGCAGTTTAGGTTGGAGCACAGATACGCAGTATTTT	CASSLGWSTDTQYF
TRBV20-1	TRBJ1-1	-	-	TGCAGTGCTCGAGACGGACGGGAAGCTTTCTTT	CSARDGREAFF
TRBV7-9	TRBJ2-4	-	once	TGTGCCAGCAGCTTTTCGGAGGCAGCCAAAAACATTCAGTACTTC	CASSFSEAAKNIQYF